This T cell receptor (beta chain) was obtained from a study of CD8 T cells in Susac syndrome. cDNA came from about 0.5 to 1 ug RNA primed by random hexamers. TCRdb called the immunoSEQ multiplex PCR reads again in MiXCR, with one record for every CDR3 protein. The sample lists about 130,000 distinct CDR3 sequences; about 95% were seen once. Negative isolation yielded CD8+ and CD4+ T cells; FACS enriched TEMRA cells. The TCR was taken from a human donor in good health. The material sequenced was CD4+ T cells from PBMCs.

CDR3 in amino acids: CSVEELWGGRGENIQYF. The CDR3 region has the DNA TGCAGCGTTGAGGAGTTGTGGGGGGGCCGGGGGGAAAACATTCAGTACTTC. This chain uses TRBV29-1 with TRBJ2-4; perhaps TRBD2 as D (7 bases). This CDR3 is built from 17 residues. With 3 bases removed from V and 5 bases from J, the gap between germline ends came to 23 bases. CDR1 is SQVTM, CDR2 ANQGSEA, per germline.